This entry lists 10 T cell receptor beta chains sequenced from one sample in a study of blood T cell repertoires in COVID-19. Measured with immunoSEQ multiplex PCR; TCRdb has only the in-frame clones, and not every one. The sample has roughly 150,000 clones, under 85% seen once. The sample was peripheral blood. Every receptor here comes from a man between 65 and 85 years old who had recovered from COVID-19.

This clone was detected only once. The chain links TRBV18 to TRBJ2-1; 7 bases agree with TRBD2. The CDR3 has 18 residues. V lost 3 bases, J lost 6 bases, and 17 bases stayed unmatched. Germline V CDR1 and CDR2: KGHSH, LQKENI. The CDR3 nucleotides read TGTGCCAGCTCACCGGGCTTTGGAGGGAGGGCGGCGGGCAATGAGCAGTTCTTC. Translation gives CASSPGFGGRAAGNEQFF. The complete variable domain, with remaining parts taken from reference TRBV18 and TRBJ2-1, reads NAGVMQNPRHLVRRRGQEARLRCSPMKGHSHVYWYRQLPEEGLKFMVYLQKENIIDESGMPKERFSAEFPKEGPSILRIQQVVRGDSAAYFCASSPGFGGRAAGNEQFFGPGTRLTVL.

CDR3 protein: CASSLDRGKYEQYF. DNA for the CDR3: TGCGCCAGCAGCTTGGACAGGGGGAAGTACGAGCAGTACTTC. The genes are TRBV5-1 and TRBJ2-7; TRBD1 matches 8 bases. After removal of 0 bases from V and 4 bases from J, the junction contained 3 bases not matched to a gene. This CDR3 has 14 amino acids. The germline gives CDR1 SGHRS, CDR2 YFSETQ.

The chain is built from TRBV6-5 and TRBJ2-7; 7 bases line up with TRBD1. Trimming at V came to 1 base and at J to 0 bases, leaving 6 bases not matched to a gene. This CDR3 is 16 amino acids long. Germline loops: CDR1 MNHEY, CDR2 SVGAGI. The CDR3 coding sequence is TGTGCCAGCAGTTACTGGTGGGACAGAAGCTCCTACGAGCAGTACTTC. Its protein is CASSYWWDRSSYEQYF.

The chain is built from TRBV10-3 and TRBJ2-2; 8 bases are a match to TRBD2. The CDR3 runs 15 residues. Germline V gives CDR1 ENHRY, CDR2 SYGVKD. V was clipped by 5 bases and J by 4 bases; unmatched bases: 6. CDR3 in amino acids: CAISPSGRVTGELFF. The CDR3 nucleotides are TGTGCCATCAGTCCCAGCGGGAGAGTCACCGGGGAGCTGTTTTTT.

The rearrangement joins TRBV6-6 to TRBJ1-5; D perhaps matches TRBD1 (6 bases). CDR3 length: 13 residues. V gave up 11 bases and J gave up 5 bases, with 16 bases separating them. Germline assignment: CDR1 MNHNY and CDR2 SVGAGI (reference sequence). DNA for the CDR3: TGTGCCTTGGGAGGGGGTGTATATCAGCCCCAGCATTTT. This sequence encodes CALGGGVYQPQHF.

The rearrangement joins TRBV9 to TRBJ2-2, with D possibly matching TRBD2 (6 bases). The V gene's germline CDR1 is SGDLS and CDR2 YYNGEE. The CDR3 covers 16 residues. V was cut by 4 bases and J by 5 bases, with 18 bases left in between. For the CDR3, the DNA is TGTGCCAGCAGCTCGCGGGAAGGTACAGGAACCGGGGAGCTGTTTTTT. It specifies CASSSREGTGTGELFF.

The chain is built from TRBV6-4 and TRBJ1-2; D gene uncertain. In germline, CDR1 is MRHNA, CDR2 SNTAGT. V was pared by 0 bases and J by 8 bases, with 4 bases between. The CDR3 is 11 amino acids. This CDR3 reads CASSDSRGYTF. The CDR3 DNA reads TGTGCCAGCAGTGACTCCAGAGGCTACACCTTC.

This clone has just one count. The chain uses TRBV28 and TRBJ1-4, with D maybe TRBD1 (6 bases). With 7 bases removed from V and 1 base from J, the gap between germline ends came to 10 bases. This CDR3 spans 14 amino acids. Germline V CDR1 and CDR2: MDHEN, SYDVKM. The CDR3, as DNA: TGTGCCAGCAATGTAGGGGGAACTAATGAAAAACTGTTTTTT. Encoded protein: CASNVGGTNEKLFF. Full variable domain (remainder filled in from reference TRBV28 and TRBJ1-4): DVKVTQSSRYLVKRTGEKVFLECVQDMDHENMFWYRQDPGLGLRLIYFSYDVKMKEKGDIPEGYSVSREKKERFSLILESASTNQTSMYLCASNVGGTNEKLFFGSGTQLSVL.

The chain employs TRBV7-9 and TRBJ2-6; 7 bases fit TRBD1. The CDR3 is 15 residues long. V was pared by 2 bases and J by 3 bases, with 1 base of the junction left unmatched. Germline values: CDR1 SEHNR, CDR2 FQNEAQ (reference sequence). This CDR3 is CASSLTGVGANVLTF. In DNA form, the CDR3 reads TGTGCCAGCAGCTTAACAGGGGTTGGGGCCAACGTCCTGACTTTC.

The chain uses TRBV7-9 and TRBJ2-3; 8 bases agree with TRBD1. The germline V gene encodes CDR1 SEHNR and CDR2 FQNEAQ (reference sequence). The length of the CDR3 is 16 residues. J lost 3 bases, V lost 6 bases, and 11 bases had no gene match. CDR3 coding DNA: TGTGCCAGCAGGCCACTGGGGACAGGAGGTACAGATACGCAGTATTTT. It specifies CASRPLGTGGTDTQYF.